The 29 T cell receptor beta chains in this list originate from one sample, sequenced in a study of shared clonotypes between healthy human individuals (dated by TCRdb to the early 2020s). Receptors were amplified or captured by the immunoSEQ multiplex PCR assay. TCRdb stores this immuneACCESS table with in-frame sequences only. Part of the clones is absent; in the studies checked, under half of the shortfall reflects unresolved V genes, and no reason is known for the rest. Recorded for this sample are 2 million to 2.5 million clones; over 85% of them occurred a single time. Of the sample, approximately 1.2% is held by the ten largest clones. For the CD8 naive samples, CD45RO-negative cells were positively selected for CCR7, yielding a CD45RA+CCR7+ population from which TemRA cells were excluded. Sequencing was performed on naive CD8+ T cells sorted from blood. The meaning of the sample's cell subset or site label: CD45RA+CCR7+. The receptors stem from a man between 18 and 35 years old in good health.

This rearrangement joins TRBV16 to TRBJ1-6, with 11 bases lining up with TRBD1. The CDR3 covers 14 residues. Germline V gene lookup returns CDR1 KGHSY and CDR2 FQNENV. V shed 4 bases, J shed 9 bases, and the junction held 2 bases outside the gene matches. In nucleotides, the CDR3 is TGTGCCAGCAGCCTGGGACAGGGGGTTTCACCCCTCCACTTT. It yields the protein CASSLGQGVSPLHF.

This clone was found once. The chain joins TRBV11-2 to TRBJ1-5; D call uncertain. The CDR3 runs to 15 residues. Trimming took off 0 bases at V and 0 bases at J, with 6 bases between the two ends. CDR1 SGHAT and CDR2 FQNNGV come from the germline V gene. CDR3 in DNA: TGTGCCAGCAGCTTAGAAGGGATTAGCAATCAGCCCCAGCATTTT. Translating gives CASSLEGISNQPQHF.

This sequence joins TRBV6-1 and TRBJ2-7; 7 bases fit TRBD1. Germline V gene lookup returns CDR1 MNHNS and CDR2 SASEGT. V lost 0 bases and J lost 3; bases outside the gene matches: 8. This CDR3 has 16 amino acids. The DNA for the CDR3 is TGTGCCAGCAGTGAAGCGGGGACAGACAGAGGCTACGAGCAGTACTTC. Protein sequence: CASSEAGTDRGYEQYF.

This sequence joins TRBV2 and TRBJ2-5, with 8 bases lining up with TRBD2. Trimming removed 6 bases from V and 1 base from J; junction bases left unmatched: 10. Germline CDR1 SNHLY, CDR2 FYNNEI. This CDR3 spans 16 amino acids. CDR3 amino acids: CASSSRLAGIQETQYF. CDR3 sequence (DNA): TGTGCCAGCAGCTCAAGATTAGCGGGGATCCAAGAGACCCAGTACTTC.

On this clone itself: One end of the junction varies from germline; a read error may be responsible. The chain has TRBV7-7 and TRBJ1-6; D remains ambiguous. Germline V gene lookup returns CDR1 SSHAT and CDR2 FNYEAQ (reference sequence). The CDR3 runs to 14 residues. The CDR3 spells CASSLESVDSPLHF. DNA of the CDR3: TGTGCTAGCAGCTTAGAGTCAGTGGATTCACCCCTCCACTTT.

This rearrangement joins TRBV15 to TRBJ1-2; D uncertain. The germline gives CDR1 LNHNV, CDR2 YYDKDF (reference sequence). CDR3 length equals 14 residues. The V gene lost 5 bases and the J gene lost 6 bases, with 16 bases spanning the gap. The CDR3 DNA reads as TGTGCCACCAGCCTTAAACAGTATGCCCATGGCTACACCTTC. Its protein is CATSLKQYAHGYTF.

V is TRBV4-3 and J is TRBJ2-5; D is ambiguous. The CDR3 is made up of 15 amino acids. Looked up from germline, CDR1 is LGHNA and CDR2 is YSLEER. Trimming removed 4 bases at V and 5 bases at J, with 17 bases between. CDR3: CASSPAWGGWETQYF. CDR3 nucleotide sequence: TGCGCCAGCAGCCCTGCCTGGGGTGGTTGGGAGACCCAGTACTTC.

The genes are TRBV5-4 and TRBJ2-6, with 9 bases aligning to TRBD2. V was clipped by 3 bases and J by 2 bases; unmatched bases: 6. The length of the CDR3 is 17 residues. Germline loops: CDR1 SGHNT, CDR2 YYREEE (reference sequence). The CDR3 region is CASSYLSGRPGANVLTF. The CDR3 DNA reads TGTGCCAGCAGCTATCTTAGCGGGAGACCTGGGGCCAACGTCCTGACTTTC.

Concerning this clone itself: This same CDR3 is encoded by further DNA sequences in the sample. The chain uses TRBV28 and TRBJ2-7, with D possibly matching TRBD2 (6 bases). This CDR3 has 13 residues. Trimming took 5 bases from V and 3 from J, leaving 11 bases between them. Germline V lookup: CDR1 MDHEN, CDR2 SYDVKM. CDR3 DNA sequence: TGTGCCAGCAGTCCAGCCGGGGGCTACGAGCAGTACTTC. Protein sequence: CASSPAGGYEQYF.

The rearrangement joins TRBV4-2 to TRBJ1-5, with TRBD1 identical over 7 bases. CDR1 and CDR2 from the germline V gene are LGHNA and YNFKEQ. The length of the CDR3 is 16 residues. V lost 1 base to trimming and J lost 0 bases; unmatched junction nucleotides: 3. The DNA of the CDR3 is TGTGCCAGCAGCCAAGTCAGGGGGTATAGCAATCAGCCCCAGCATTTT. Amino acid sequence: CASSQVRGYSNQPQHF.

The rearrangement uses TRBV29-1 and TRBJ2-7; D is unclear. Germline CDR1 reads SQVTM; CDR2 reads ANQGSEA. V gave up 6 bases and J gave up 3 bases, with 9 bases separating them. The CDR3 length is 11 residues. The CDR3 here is CSVLKDYEQYF. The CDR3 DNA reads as TGCAGCGTACTTAAAGACTACGAGCAGTACTTC.

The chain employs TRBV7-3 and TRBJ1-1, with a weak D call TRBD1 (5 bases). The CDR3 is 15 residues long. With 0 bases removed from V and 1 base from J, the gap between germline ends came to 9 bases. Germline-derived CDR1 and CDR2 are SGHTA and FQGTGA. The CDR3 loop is CASSLTGAPNTEAFF. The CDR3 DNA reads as TGTGCCAGCAGCTTAACAGGGGCCCCGAACACTGAAGCTTTCTTT.

This CDR3 reads CSTTSSRTDTQYF. The CDR3 region has the DNA TGCAGCACAACTAGCAGCCGCACAGATACGCAGTATTTT. The rearrangement links TRBV29-1 to TRBJ2-3, with D perhaps TRBD2 (6 bases). In germline, CDR1 is SQVTM, CDR2 ANQGSEA. Deletions cut 8 bases from V and 1 base from J, with 13 bases between. The length of the CDR3 is 13 residues.

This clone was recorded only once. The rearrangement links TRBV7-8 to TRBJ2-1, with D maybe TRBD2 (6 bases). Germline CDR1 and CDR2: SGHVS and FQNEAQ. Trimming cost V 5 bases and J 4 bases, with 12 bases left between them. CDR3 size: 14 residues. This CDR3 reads CASSPGGEYNEQFF. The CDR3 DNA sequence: TGTGCCAGCAGCCCCGGGGGAGAATACAATGAGCAGTTCTTC. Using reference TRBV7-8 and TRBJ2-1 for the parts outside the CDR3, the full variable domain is GAGVSQSPRYKVAKRGQDVALRCDPISGHVSLFWYQQALGQGPEFLTYFQNEAQLDKSGLPSDRFFAERPEGSVSTLKIQRTQQEDSAVYLCASSPGGEYNEQFFGPGTRLTVL.

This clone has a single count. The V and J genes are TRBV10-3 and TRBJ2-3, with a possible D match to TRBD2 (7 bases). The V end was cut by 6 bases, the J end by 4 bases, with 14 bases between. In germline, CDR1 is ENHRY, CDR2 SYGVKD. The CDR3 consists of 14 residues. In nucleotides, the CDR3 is TGTGCCATCAGCCCGGGGGGCCGCGCAGATACGCAGTATTTT. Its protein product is CAISPGGRADTQYF.

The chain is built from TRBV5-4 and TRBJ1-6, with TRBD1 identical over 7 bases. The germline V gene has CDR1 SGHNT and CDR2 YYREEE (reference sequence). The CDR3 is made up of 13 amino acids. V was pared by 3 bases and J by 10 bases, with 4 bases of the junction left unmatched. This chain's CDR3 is CASSWDSGSPLHF. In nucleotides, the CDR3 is TGTGCCAGCAGCTGGGACAGCGGCTCACCCCTCCACTTT.

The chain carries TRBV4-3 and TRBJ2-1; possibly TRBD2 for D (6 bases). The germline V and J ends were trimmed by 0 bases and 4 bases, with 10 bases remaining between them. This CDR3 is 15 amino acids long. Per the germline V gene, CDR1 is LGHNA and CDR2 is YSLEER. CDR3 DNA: TGCGCCAGCAGCCAAGATGGGGAGGCGTACAATGAGCAGTTCTTC. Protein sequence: CASSQDGEAYNEQFF.

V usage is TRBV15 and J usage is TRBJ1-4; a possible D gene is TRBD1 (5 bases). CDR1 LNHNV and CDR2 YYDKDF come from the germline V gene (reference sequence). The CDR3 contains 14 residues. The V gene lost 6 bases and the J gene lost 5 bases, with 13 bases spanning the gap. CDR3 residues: CATRDGGENEKLFF. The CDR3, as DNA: TGTGCCACCAGAGACGGAGGGGAAAATGAAAAACTGTTTTTT. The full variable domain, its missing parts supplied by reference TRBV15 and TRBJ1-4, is DAMVIQNPRYQVTQFGKPVTLSCSQTLNHNVMYWYQQKSSQAPKLLFHYYDKDFNNEADTPDNFQSRRPNTSFCFLDIRSPGLGDTAMYLCATRDGGENEKLFFGSGTQLSVL.

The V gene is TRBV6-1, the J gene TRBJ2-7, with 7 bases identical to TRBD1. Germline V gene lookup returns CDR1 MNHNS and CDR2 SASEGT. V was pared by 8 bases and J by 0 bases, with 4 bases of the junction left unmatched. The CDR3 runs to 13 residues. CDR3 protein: CASEAGGSYEQYF. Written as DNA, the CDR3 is TGTGCCAGCGAGGCAGGGGGCTCCTACGAGCAGTACTTC.

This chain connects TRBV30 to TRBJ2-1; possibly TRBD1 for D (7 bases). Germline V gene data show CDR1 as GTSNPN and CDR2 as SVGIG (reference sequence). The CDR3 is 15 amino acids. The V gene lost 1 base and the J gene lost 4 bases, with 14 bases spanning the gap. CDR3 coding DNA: TGTGCCTGGAGTGAGGAGGGGGCAGCGTACAATGAGCAGTTCTTC. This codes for CAWSEEGAAYNEQFF.

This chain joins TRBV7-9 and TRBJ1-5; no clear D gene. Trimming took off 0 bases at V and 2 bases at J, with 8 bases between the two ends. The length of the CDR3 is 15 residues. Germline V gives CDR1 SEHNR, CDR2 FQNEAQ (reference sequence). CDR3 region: CASSLAGFGNQPQHF. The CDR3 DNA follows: TGTGCCAGCAGCTTAGCGGGGTTCGGCAATCAGCCCCAGCATTTT.

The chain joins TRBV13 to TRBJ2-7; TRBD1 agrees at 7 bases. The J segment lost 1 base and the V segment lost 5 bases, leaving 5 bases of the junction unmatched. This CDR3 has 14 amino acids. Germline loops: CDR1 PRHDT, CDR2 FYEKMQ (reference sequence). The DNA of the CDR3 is TGTGCCAGCAGCATACCGGGACAGTCCTACGAGCAGTACTTC. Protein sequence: CASSIPGQSYEQYF.

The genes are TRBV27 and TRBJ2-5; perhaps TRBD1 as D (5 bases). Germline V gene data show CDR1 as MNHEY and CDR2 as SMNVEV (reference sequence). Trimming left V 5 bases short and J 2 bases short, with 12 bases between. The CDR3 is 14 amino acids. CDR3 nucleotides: TGTGCCAGCAGTCCAATTGACAGACAAGAGACCCAGTACTTC. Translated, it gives CASSPIDRQETQYF.

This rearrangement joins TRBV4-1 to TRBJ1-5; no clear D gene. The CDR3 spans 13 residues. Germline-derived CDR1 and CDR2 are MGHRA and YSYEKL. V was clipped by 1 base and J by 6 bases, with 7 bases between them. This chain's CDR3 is CASSQGYGQPQHF. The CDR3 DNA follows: TGCGCCAGCAGCCAAGGGTACGGTCAGCCCCAGCATTTT.

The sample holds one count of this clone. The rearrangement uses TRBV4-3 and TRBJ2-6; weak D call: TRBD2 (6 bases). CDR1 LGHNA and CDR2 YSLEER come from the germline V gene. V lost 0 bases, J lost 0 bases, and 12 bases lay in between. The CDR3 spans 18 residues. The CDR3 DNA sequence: TGCGCCAGCAGCCAAGATCTGTACGGGAGCTCTGGGGCCAACGTCCTGACTTTC. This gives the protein CASSQDLYGSSGANVLTF.

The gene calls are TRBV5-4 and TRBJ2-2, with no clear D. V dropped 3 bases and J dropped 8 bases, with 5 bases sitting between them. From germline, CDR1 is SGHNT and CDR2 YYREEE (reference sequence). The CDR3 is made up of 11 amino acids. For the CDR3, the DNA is TGTGCCAGCAGCTCGAATGGGGAGCTGTTTTTT. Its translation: CASSSNGELFF.

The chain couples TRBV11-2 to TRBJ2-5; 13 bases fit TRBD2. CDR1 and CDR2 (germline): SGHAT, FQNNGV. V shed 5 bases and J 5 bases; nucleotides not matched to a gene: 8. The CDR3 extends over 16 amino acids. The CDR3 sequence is CASSGRLAGGPETQYF. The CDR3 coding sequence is TGTGCCAGCAGCGGAAGACTAGCGGGAGGCCCCGAGACCCAGTACTTC.

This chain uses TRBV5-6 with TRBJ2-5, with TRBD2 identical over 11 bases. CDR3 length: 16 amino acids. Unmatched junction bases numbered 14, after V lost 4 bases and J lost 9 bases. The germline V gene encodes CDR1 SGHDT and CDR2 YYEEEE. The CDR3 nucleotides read TGTGCCAGCAGCCTTATGGGACTAGCGGCCTCTTTGGCCCAGTACTTC. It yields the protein CASSLMGLAASLAQYF.

The CDR3 protein is CASSLVAGGIAFF. CDR3 coding DNA: TGTGCCAGCAGCTTGGTAGCGGGAGGTATCGCTTTCTTT. The chain uses TRBV5-6 and TRBJ1-1; D ambiguous. The CDR3 contains 13 residues. Germline loops: CDR1 SGHDT, CDR2 YYEEEE. V lost 0 bases and J lost 11, with 14 bases in between.